Sequencing of this T cell receptor beta chain was carried out in a study of human T cells and chemical hapten exposure. From whole blood left unfractionated, total RNA was extracted. TCRdb redid the calling of the 5' RACE reads with MiXCR, one entry per CDR3 protein. The sample lists 95,000 to 120,000 distinct CDR3 sequences, 19% occurring once. Per the germline V gene, CDR1 is MNHEY and CDR2 is SVGEGT. The CDR3 is 13 amino acids. Trimming took 2 bases from V and 7 from J, leaving 9 bases between them. The TCR comes from a human donor in good health. The V gene is TRBV6-2 or TRBV6-3, the J gene TRBJ1-5; D call uncertain. CDR3 bases: TGTGCCAGCAGTTACCAGAAATTCCAGCCCCAGCATTTT. Translation: CASSYQKFQPQHF.